This T cell receptor beta chain came from a study of cytomegalovirus exposure and HLA in healthy donors. Study-wide context: It was reported in a later analysis that the same platform had been used for the roughly 110 validation repertoires as for the approximately 700 first-cohort repertoires.

The donors were members of the validation cohort comprising approximately 110 subjects, separate from the approximately 630-subject first cohort. The CDR3 totals 13 residues. The V gene's germline CDR1 is SGHKS and CDR2 YYEKEE (reference sequence). V was pared by 2 bases and J by 3 bases, with 9 bases between. Some clones are missing from TCRdb's copy, which holds only in-frame ones; the method was immunoSEQ multiplex PCR. The profile covers some 330,000 clones, with 70% to 90% appearing a single time and around 0.84% taken by the ten largest. Input material: PBMCs. This receptor was taken from a woman aged 18-35 years in good health and CMV-seronegative. This rearrangement joins TRBV5-5 to TRBJ2-7; D is possibly TRBD2 (5 bases). CDR3 bases: TGTGCCAGCAGCTTAATACGGGACTACGAGCAGTACTTC. This translates into CASSLIRDYEQYF.